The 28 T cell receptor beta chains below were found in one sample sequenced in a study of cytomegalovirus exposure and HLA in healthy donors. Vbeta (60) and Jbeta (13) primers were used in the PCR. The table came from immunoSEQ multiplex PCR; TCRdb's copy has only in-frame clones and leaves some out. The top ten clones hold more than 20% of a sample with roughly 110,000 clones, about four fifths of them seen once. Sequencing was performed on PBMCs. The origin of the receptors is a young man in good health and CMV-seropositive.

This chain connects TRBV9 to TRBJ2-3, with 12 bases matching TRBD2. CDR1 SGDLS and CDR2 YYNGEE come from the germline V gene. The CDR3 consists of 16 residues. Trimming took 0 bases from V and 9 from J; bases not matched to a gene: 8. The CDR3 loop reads CASSVGLAGAQTTQYF. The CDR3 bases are TGTGCCAGCAGCGTAGGACTAGCGGGAGCACAGACGACGCAGTATTTT.

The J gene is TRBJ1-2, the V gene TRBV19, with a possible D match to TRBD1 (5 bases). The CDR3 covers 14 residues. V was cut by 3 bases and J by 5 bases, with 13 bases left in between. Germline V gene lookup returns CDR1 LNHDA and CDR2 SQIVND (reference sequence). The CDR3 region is CASSILATAYGYTF. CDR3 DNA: TGTGCCAGTAGTATTTTGGCGACAGCGTATGGCTACACCTTC.

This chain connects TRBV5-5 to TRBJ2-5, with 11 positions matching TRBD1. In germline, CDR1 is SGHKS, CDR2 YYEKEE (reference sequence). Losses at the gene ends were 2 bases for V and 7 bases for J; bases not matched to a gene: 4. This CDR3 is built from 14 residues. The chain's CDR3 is CASSLTGTGGTQYF. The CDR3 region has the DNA TGTGCCAGCAGCTTAACCGGGACAGGGGGGACCCAGTACTTC. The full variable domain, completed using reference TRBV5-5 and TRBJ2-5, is DAGVTQSPTHLIKTRGQQVTLRCSPISGHKSVSWYQQVLGQGPQFIFQYYEKEERGRGNFPDRFSARQFPNYSSELNVNALLLGDSALYLCASSLTGTGGTQYFGPGTRLLVL.

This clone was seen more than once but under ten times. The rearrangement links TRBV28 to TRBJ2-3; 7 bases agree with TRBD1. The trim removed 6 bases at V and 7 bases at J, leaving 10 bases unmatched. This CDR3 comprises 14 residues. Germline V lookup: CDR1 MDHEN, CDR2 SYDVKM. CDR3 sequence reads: CASSKTGTGNTQYF. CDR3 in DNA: TGTGCCAGCAGCAAGACAGGGACGGGAAATACGCAGTATTTT.

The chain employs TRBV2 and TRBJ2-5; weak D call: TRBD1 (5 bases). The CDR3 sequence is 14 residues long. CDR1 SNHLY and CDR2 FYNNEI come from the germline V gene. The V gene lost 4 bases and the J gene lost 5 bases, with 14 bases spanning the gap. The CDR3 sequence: CASSAGPAGETQYF. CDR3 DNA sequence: TGTGCCAGCAGTGCAGGGCCCGCCGGGGAGACCCAGTACTTC.

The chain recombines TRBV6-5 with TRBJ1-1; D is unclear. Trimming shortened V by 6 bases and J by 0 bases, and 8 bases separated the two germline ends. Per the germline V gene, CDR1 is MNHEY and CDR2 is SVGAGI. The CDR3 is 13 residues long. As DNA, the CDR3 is TGTGCCAGCAGAGCCACAGTGAACACTGAAGCTTTCTTT. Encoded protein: CASRATVNTEAFF.

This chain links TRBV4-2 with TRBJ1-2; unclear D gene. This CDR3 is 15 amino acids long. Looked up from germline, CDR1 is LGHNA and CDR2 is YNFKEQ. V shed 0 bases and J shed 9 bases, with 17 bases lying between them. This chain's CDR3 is CASSQDTGGPRRYTF. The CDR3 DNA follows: TGTGCCAGCAGCCAAGATACCGGTGGGCCAAGGCGCTACACCTTC.

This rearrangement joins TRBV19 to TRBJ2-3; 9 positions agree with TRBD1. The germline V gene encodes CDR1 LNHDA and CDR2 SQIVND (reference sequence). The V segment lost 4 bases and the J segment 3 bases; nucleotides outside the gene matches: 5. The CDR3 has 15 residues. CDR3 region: CASSTTGGWTDTQYF. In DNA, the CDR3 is TGTGCCAGTAGTACGACAGGGGGATGGACAGATACGCAGTATTTT.

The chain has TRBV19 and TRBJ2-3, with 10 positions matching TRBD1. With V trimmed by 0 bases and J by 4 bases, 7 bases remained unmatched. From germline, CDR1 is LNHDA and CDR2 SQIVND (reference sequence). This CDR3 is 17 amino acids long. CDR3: CASSIDLTGGAADTQYF. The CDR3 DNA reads TGTGCCAGTAGTATAGACCTGACAGGGGGCGCGGCAGATACGCAGTATTTT.

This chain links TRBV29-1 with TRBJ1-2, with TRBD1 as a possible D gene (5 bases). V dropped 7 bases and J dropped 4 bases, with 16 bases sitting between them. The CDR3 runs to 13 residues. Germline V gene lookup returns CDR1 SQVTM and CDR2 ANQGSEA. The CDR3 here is CSGRGEGGYGYTF. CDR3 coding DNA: TGCAGCGGGCGAGGGGAGGGCGGCTATGGCTACACCTTC.

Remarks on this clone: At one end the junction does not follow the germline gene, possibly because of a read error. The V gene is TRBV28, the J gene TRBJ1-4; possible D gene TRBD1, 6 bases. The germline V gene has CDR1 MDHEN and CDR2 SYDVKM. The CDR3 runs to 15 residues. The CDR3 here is CATSPGGGGNEKLFF. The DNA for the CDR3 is TGTGCCACCAGTCCCGGCGGGGGCGGTAATGAAAAACTGTTTTTT.

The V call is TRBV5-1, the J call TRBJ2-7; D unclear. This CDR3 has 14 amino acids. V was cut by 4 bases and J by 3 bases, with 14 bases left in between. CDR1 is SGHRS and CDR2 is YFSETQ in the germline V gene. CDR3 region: CASSPDPTVYEQYV. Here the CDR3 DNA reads TGCGCCAGCAGCCCGGATCCTACAGTCTACGAGCAGTACGTC.

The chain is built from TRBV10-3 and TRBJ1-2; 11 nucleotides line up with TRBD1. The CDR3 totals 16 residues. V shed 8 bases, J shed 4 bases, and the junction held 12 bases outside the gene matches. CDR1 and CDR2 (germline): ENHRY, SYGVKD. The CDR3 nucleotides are TGTGCCATCGGCCGGGACAGGGGGTCACTAGGCTATGGCTACACCTTC. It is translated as CAIGRDRGSLGYGYTF.

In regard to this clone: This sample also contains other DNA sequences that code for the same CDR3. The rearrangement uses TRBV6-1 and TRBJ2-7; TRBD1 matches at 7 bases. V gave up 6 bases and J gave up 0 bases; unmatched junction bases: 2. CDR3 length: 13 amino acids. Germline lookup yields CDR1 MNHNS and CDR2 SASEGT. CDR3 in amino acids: CASSRTGSYEQYV. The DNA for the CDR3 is TGTGCCAGCAGCCGGACAGGCTCCTACGAGCAGTACGTC.

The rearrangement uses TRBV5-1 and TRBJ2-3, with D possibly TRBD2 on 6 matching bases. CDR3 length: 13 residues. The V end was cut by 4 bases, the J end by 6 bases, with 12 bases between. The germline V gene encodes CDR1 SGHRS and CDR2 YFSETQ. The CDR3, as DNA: TGCGCCAGCAGCCGACCCGGAGGGGATACGCAGTATTTT. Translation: CASSRPGGDTQYF.

The CDR3 sequence: CASSVGTGKHEQYV. In nucleotides, the CDR3 is TGTGCCAGCAGTGTCGGGACAGGGAAACACGAGCAGTACGTC. J is TRBJ2-7 and V is TRBV2; 9 bases line up with TRBD1. Per germline, CDR1 SNHLY and CDR2 FYNNEI. V lost 4 bases and J lost 5; bases outside the gene matches: 6. The CDR3 is made up of 14 amino acids.

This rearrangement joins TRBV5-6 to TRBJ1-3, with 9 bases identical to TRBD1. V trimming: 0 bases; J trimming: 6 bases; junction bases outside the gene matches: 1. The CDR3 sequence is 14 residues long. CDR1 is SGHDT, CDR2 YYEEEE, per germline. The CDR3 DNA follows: TGTGCCAGCAGCTTGGGACAGGGGGTAAACACCATATATTTT. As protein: CASSLGQGVNTIYF.

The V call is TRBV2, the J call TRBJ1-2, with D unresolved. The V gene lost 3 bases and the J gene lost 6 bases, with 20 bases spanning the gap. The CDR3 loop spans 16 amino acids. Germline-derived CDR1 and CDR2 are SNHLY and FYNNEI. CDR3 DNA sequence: TGTGCCAGCAGTGAGCTCCTAGGGCGGGAAGGCCATGGCTACACCTTC. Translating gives CASSELLGREGHGYTF.

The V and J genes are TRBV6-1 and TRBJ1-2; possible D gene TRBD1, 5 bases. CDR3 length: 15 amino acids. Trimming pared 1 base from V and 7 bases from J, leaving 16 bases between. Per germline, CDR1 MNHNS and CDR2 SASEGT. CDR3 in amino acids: CASSEGVWGGSGYTF. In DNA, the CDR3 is TGTGCCAGCAGTGAAGGGGTTTGGGGGGGTAGTGGCTACACCTTC.

CDR3 sequence (DNA): TGTGCCAGCAGTATGGGACAGGGGATCTATGGCTACACCTTC. This encodes CASSMGQGIYGYTF. J is TRBJ1-2 and V is TRBV6-5; 10 bases line up with TRBD1. Germline V gene data show CDR1 as MNHEY and CDR2 as SVGAGI. This CDR3 has 14 residues. The V and J ends lost 5 bases and 4 bases, in that order; junction bases with no gene match: 4.

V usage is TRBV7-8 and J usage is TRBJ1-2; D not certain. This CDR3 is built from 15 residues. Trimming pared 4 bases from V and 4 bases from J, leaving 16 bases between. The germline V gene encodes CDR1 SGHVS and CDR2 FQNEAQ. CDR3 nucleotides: TGTGCCAGCAGCTCAACCCCGGGGAGGTCCTATGGCTACACCTTC. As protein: CASSSTPGRSYGYTF.

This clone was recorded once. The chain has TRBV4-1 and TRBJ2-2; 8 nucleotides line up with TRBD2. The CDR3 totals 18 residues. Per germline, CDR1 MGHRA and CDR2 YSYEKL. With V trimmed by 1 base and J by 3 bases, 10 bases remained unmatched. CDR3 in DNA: TGCGCCAGCAGCCAAGCTCCCCTCAGCGGGAGTGACACCGGGGAGCTGTTTTTT. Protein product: CASSQAPLSGSDTGELFF.

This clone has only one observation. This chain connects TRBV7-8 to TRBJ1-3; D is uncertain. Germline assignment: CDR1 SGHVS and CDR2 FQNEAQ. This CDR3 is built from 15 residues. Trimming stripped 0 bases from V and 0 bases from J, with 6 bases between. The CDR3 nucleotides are TGTGCCAGCAGCTTAGCGGGCAGCTCTGGAAACACCATATATTTT. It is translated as CASSLAGSSGNTIYF.

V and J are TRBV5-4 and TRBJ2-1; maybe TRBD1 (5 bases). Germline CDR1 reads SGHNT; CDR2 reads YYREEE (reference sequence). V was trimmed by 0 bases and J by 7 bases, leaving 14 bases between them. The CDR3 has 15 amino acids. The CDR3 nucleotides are TGTGCCAGCAGCTTGGACGTGGGGCCGGGTAATGAGCAGTTCTTC. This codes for CASSLDVGPGNEQFF.

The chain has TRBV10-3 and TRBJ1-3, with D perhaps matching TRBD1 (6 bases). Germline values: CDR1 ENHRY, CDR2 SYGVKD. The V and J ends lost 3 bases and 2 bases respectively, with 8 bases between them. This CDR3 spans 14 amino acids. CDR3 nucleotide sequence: TGTGCCATCAGTGAAACAGGGACTGGAAACACCATATATTTT. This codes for CAISETGTGNTIYF.

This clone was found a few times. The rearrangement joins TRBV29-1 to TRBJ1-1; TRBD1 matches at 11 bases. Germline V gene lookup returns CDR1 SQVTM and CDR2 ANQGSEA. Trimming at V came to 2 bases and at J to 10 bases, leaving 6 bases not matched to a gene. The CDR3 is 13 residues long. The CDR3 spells CSVERDRGRRAFF. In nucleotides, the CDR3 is TGCAGCGTTGAAAGGGACAGGGGGAGACGAGCTTTCTTT.

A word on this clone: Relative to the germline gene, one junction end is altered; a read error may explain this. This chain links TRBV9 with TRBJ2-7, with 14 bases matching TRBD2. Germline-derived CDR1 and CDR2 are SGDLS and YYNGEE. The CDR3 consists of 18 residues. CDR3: CASSAVGSGLAGGYEPYF. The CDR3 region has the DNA TGTGCCAGCAGCGCGGTAGGGTCTGGACTAGCGGGGGGCTACGAGCCGTACTTC. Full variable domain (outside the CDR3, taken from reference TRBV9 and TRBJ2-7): DSGVTQTPKHLITATGQRVTLRCSPRSGDLSVYWYQQSLDQGLQFLIQYYNGEERAKGNILERFSAQQFPDLHSELNLSSLELGDSALYFCASSAVGSGLAGGYEPYFGPGTRLTVT.

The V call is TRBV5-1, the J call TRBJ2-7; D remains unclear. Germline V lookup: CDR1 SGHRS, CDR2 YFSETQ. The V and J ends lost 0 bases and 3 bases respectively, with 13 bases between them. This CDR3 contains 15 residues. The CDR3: CASSLVPGGIYEQYF. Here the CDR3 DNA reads TGCGCCAGCAGCTTGGTCCCCGGCGGAATCTACGAGCAGTACTTC.